The rows below give T cell receptor beta chains drawn from one sample of a study of blood T cells in healthy people across ages. TCRdb independently ran MiXCR on the 5' RACE reads; one entry per CDR3 protein. This sample has some 930,000 distinct CDR3 sequences, with just under 30% found just once. These records were also assigned to another study, of T cells of mothers and their children.

Sequencing was carried out using blood. The receptors derive from a woman between 40 and 55 years old in good health. The CDR3 runs from the conserved cysteine through the conserved F or W. D genes are given only for firm matches. For some rows the clone size is stated as once, few or many, or as a class when expanded; others skip it.

V gene	J gene	D gene	clone size	CDR3 length	CDR3 DNA	CDR3 protein
TRBV18	TRBJ2-7	.	.	14	TGTGCCAGCCGGAGAGAAGCTCTCTCCTACGAGCAGTACTTC	CASRREALSYEQYF
TRBV20-1	TRBJ2-7	TRBD2	.	16	TGCAGTGCGACCAACCCAACTAGCGGGGGGTCCTACGAGCAGTACTTC	CSATNPTSGGSYEQYF
TRBV7-2	TRBJ2-7	TRBD2	.	16	TGTGCCAGCAGCTTAGCTAGCGGGGGGACCACCTACGAGCAGTACTTC	CASSLASGGTTYEQYF
TRBV2	TRBJ2-5	.	.	14	TGTGCCAGCAGTGATCTGGCAGGGGAGGAGACCCAGTACTTC	CASSDLAGEETQYF
TRBV28	TRBJ1-5	TRBD1	.	16	TGTGCCAGCAGACTAGGGACAGGAAGAGGATCTCAGCCCCAGCATTTT	CASRLGTGRGSQPQHF
TRBV27	TRBJ2-1	TRBD2	.	18	TGTGCCAGCAGTACCGGGACTAGCGGGCGAAGCTCCTACAATGAGCAGTTCTTC	CASSTGTSGRSSYNEQFF
TRBV7-8	TRBJ2-5	.	.	14	TGTACCAGCAGCACACATGGCCAGTCGGAGACCCAGTACTTC	CTSSTHGQSETQYF
TRBV5-1	TRBJ2-5	.	.	16	TGCGCCAGCAGCTTGGGGGCGGGCGCGAACGAAGAGACCCAGTACTTC	CASSLGAGANEETQYF
TRBV27	TRBJ1-2	TRBD1	.	13	TGTGCCAGCAGTTATCAGGGGGCGCGAGGCTACACCTTC	CASSYQGARGYTF
TRBV28	TRBJ2-7	TRBD1	many	15	TGTGCCAGCAGTTGGCCAGGGGGCTACTCCTACGAGCAGTACTTC	CASSWPGGYSYEQYF
TRBV29-1	TRBJ1-2	.	.	12	TGCAGCTCGGACGTAGGGATCCATGGCTACACCTTC	CSSDVGIHGYTF
TRBV7-9	TRBJ2-2	TRBD1	many	15	TGTGCCAGCAGCTCGATGCAGGGGGCGCGAGGGGAGCTGTTTTTT	CASSSMQGARGELFF
TRBV27	TRBJ2-5	.	many	13	TGTGCCAGCAGTTTTTCGGGGCCTGAGACCCAGTACTTC	CASSFSGPETQYF
TRBV7-2	TRBJ2-7	.	few	13	TGTGCCAGCAGCTATGGACAGACCTACGAGCAGTACTTC	CASSYGQTYEQYF
TRBV20-1	TRBJ2-7	TRBD2	many	14	TGCAGTGCTAGAGATAATCTTGGGGGGGGCGAGCAGTACTTC	CSARDNLGGGEQYF
TRBV7-3	TRBJ2-7	.	few	13	TGTGCCAGCAGCTTAACGTATGCAGACGAGCAGTACTTC	CASSLTYADEQYF
TRBV12-3/TRBV12-4	TRBJ1-2	.	.	15	TGTGCCAGCAGTTGGGGGTCCACCCTCAACTATGGCTACACCTTC	CASSWGSTLNYGYTF
TRBV2	TRBJ1-1	.	.	14	TGTGCCAGCAATGATCTACAGGGTACCACTGAAGCTTTCTTT	CASNDLQGTTEAFF
TRBV5-4	TRBJ2-2	.	.	17	TGTGCCAGCAGCTTATACGGGGGACGACAGAACACCGGGGAGCTGTTTTTT	CASSLYGGRQNTGELFF
TRBV20-1	TRBJ2-5	TRBD2	.	12	TGCAGTGCTGGACTAGGGCAAGAGACCCAGTACTTC	CSAGLGQETQYF
TRBV6-5	TRBJ2-3	.	.	16	TGTGCCAGCAGCCCCCGGGAAGGGCGGGCGGGAGATACGCAGTATTTT	CASSPREGRAGDTQYF
TRBV5-1	TRBJ2-3	TRBD2	few	15	TGCGCCAGCAGCTTGGCGCGGGGGGGCTTTGATACGCAGTATTTT	CASSLARGGFDTQYF
TRBV4-1	TRBJ1-1	.	many	15	TGCGCCAGCAGCCAAGATTGGGATACGAACACTGAAGCTTTCTTT	CASSQDWDTNTEAFF
TRBV28	TRBJ2-1	TRBD2	.	14	TGTACCAGCAGCCAGCGGGAACTTTACAATGAGCAGTTCTTC	CTSSQRELYNEQFF
TRBV20-1	TRBJ1-1	.	.	13	TGCAGTGCAAACGAATACAAGAACACTGAAGCTTTCTTT	CSANEYKNTEAFF
TRBV20-1	TRBJ2-4	TRBD2	many	15	TGCAGTGCCGGGGGGGTTCCGCCAGCCAAAAACATTCAGTACTTC	CSAGGVPPAKNIQYF
TRBV11-2	TRBJ2-1	TRBD2	many	16	TGTGCCAGCAGCCCCCAAGGGACTAGCGGGGTGGATGAGCAGTTCTTC	CASSPQGTSGVDEQFF
TRBV7-8	TRBJ1-2	.	.	17	TGTGCCAGCAGCGCAACACCGACCCAGCAAATTAACTATGGCTACACCTTC	CASSATPTQQINYGYTF
TRBV6-2/TRBV6-3	TRBJ2-6	.	few	18	TGTGCCAGCAGTCACGAGATCTACAGGGCCTCTGGGGCCAACGTCCTGACTTTC	CASSHEIYRASGANVLTF
TRBV5-1	TRBJ2-7	TRBD1	.	14	TGCGCCAACAGCTTGACAGGGACGGACTACGAGCAGTACTTC	CANSLTGTDYEQYF
TRBV24-1	TRBJ2-3	.	once	12	TGTGCCACCAGTGATCGACTGGATACGCAGTATTTT	CATSDRLDTQYF
TRBV20-1	TRBJ1-6	.	.	16	TGCAGTGCTAGGGAGGACACAACCTCCTATAATTCACCCCTCCACTTT	CSAREDTTSYNSPLHF
TRBV27	TRBJ2-7	.	many	15	TGTGCCAGCAGTTCCGGGGTTTTTAACTCCTACGAGCAGTACTTC	CASSSGVFNSYEQYF
TRBV9	TRBJ1-2	.	few	14	TGTGCCAGCAGCCCCGGGGGGGAAATCTATGGCTACACCTTC	CASSPGGEIYGYTF
TRBV10-3	TRBJ2-3	TRBD2	.	12	TGTGCCATCAGTGATGGGGGGGGGACGCAGTATTTT	CAISDGGGTQYF
TRBV19	TRBJ2-1	.	.	14	TGTGCCAGTAGTATAGGGGTCGGGTACAATGAGCAGTTCTTC	CASSIGVGYNEQFF
TRBV7-3	TRBJ2-5	.	many	16	TGTGCCAGCAGCGCAGGCAGCGGAGTAGGCCAAGAGACCCAGTACTTC	CASSAGSGVGQETQYF
TRBV29-1	TRBJ2-7	.	many	11	TGCAGCGTTGTTAACTCCTACGAGCAGTACTTC	CSVVNSYEQYF
TRBV20-1	TRBJ2-5	TRBD1	few	13	TGCAGTGCATTGGGACAGGACCAAGAGACCCAGTACTTC	CSALGQDQETQYF
TRBV3-1	TRBJ2-3	.	.	13	TGTGCCGGCAGCCAAGGGGAGTGGGATACGCAGTATTTT	CAGSQGEWDTQYF
TRBV5-8	TRBJ2-4	.	many	15	TGTGCCAGCAGCTTGGAACAGCTAGCCAAAAACATTCAGTACTTC	CASSLEQLAKNIQYF
TRBV20-1	TRBJ2-1	TRBD2	.	15	TGCAGTGCTAGAGATGGGACGCGGGGGGGCCAAGAGCAGTTCTTC	CSARDGTRGGQEQFF
TRBV6-2/TRBV6-3	TRBJ1-2	.	many	14	TGTGCCAGCAGTTACGAATCTACAGGAGATGGCTACACCTTC	CASSYESTGDGYTF
TRBV3-1	TRBJ1-5	.	.	16	TGTGCCAGCAGCCAAAATGGGGTAACAGGCAATCAGCCCCAGCATTTT	CASSQNGVTGNQPQHF
TRBV20-1	TRBJ2-5	TRBD1	few	13	TGCAGTGCTTTCCGGACAGGGAAAGAGACCCAGTACTTC	CSAFRTGKETQYF
TRBV4-3	TRBJ1-6	.	few	15	TGCGCCAGCAGCCAGGTCCCCGGGTCTAATTCACCCCTCCACTTT	CASSQVPGSNSPLHF
TRBV28	TRBJ2-4	TRBD1	many	15	TGTGCCAGCAGAGTCTTGGGACAGGGGGGTGACATTCAGTACTTC	CASRVLGQGGDIQYF
TRBV4-3	TRBJ2-7	TRBD1	many	15	TGCGCCAGCAGCCCCTCTTGGACAGGGTCCTACGAGCAGTACTTC	CASSPSWTGSYEQYF
TRBV28	TRBJ2-2	.	few	14	TGTGCCAGCAATCAACTTCGGGGGTTCGGGGGGCTGTTTTTT	CASNQLRGFGGLFF
TRBV5-6	TRBJ2-1	TRBD1	.	16	TGTGCCAGCAGCGGAGGGGACAGGGAGCCCTACAATGAGCAGTTCTTC	CASSGGDREPYNEQFF
TRBV5-1	TRBJ2-2	.	.	16	TGCGCCAGCAGCTCGAACAGGCCTACGAACACCGGGGAGCTGTTTTTT	CASSSNRPTNTGELFF
TRBV7-2	TRBJ1-1	TRBD1	.	19	TGTGCCAGCAGCATTCCGACAGGGTCGAGGTTCGAGTGGAACACTGAAGCTTTCTTT	CASSIPTGSRFEWNTEAFF
TRBV20-1	TRBJ2-7	.	many	16	TGCAGTGCTAGAGACCACGCTCGGGGGCCCACCTACGAGCAGTACTTC	CSARDHARGPTYEQYF